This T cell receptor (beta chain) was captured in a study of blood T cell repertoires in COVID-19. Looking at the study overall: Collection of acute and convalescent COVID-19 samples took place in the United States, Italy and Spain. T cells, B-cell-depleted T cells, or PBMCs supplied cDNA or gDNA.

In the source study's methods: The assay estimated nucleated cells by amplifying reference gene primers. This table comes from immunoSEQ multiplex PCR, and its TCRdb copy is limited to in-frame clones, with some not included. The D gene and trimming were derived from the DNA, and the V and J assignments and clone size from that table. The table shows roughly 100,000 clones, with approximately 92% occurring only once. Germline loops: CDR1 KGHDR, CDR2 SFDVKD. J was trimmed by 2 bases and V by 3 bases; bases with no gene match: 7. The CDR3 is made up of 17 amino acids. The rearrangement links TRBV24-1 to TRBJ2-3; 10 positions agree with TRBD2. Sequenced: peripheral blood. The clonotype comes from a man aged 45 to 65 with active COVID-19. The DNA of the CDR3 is TGTGCCACCAGTGATCTCTCGACTAGCGGGCACACAGATACGCAGTATTTT. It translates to CATSDLSTSGHTDTQYF.